The sequence of this T cell receptor (beta chain) was determined in a study of blood T cell repertoires in COVID-19. This clone was seen more than once but under ten times. The data were produced by immunoSEQ multiplex PCR, yet TCRdb's version contains in-frame clones alone and is incomplete. The sample gives 250,000 to 300,000 clones, 80% to 95% of which show up once; approximately 2.1% is in the top ten. The sequenced sample was peripheral blood. The clonotype was recovered from a woman younger than 45 with COVID-19, enrolled during active disease.

The CDR3 nucleotides read TGTGCCACCGGATTGACAGGGAATCAGCCCCAGCATTTT. It is translated as CATGLTGNQPQHF. The chain combines TRBV7-2 with TRBJ1-5; 7 positions agree with TRBD1. J lost 4 bases, V lost 10 bases, and 7 bases had no gene match. Germline CDR1 and CDR2: SGHTA and FQGNSA. The CDR3 contains 13 residues.